These 18 T cell receptor beta chains were sequenced from one sample in a study of cytomegalovirus exposure and HLA in healthy donors. A multiplex PCR was run with 60 Vbeta primers and 13 Jbeta primers. The table came from immunoSEQ multiplex PCR; TCRdb's copy has only in-frame clones and leaves some out. The repertoire has over 150,000 clones, about four fifths of them found once; the top ten carry just under 3%. Sequencing was done on a sample of PBMCs. These receptors were collected from a male donor in good health and CMV-seronegative.

This clone was seen only a few times. This chain connects TRBV16 to TRBJ1-5; D gene ambiguous. This CDR3 has 18 residues. From germline, CDR1 is KGHSY and CDR2 FQNENV. The V and J ends lost 4 bases and 2 bases respectively, with 21 bases between them. The CDR3 is CASSLHLGRREGNQPQHF. The CDR3 DNA reads as TGTGCCAGCAGCCTCCATCTGGGCAGGAGGGAGGGCAATCAGCCCCAGCATTTT.

This chain joins TRBV28 and TRBJ1-2, with 8 bases matching TRBD1. Germline V gives CDR1 MDHEN, CDR2 SYDVKM. The CDR3 is 15 residues long. Losses at the gene ends were 1 base for V and 6 bases for J; bases not matched to a gene: 7. The CDR3 DNA is TGTGCCAGCAGTTTATCTAGGACAGGGAGTAATGGCTACACCTTC. This translates into CASSLSRTGSNGYTF.

The rearrangement uses TRBV6-6 and TRBJ2-1; D remains unclear. V shed 2 bases and J shed 9 bases, with 14 bases lying between them. The germline CDR1 and CDR2 sequences are MNHNY and SVGAGI (reference sequence). The CDR3 runs 14 residues. The CDR3 reads CASSYGSLRLEQFF. The DNA of the CDR3 is TGTGCCAGCAGTTACGGCAGCCTGCGACTTGAGCAGTTCTTC.

The chain has TRBV4-1 and TRBJ2-5; 10 bases align to TRBD1. In germline, CDR1 is MGHRA, CDR2 YSYEKL. The CDR3 consists of 14 residues. Trimming at V came to 0 bases and at J to 5 bases, leaving 0 bases not matched to a gene. The CDR3 here is CASSQEGQGETQYF. The DNA for the CDR3 is TGCGCCAGCAGCCAAGAGGGACAGGGGGAGACCCAGTACTTC.

This CDR3 is CASSYKTAVHRYTEAFF. The CDR3 coding sequence is TGTGCCAGCAGCTATAAAACAGCAGTACATCGTTACACTGAAGCTTTCTTT. The V call is TRBV5-4, the J call TRBJ1-1; D gene unclear. Germline V gives CDR1 SGHNT, CDR2 YYREEE (reference sequence). Trimming took 3 bases from V and 3 from J, leaving 21 bases between them. The CDR3 loop spans 17 amino acids.

The chain links TRBV4-3 to TRBJ2-1; 12 bases match TRBD2. After removal of 0 bases from V and 8 bases from J, the junction contained 5 bases not matched to a gene. Germline V lookup: CDR1 LGHNA, CDR2 YSLEER. This CDR3 has 16 residues. The CDR3 region is CASSQDRTSGNHEQFF. The CDR3 bases are TGCGCCAGCAGCCAAGATAGGACTAGCGGGAACCATGAGCAGTTCTTC.

The chain combines TRBV7-2 with TRBJ2-7; the match to TRBD1 covers 10 bases. V dropped 5 bases and J dropped 5; count of bases not matched to a gene: 6. The CDR3 length is 14 residues. Germline loops: CDR1 SGHTA, CDR2 FQGNSA. The CDR3 nucleotides are TGTGCCAGCAGCACCAGGACAGGGGGGGACGAGCAGTACTTC. Residues: CASSTRTGGDEQYF.

The J gene is TRBJ2-3, the V gene TRBV2, with TRBD1 identical over 8 bases. The germline gives CDR1 SNHLY, CDR2 FYNNEI. There are 14 residues in the CDR3. The junction had 7 bases not matched to a gene; V was cut back by 10 bases and J by 1 base. For the CDR3, the DNA is TGTGCCAAAAACAGGGGGATCGGCACAGATACGCAGTATTTT. Amino acids: CAKNRGIGTDTQYF.

The J gene is TRBJ2-7, the V gene TRBV6-5; 7 positions match TRBD1. CDR3 size: 15 residues. From germline, CDR1 is MNHEY and CDR2 SVGAGI. The V segment lost 6 bases and the J segment 0 bases; nucleotides outside the gene matches: 8. CDR3 sequence reads: CASSTTPGGSYEQYF. DNA of the CDR3: TGTGCCAGCAGCACGACGCCAGGGGGCTCCTACGAGCAGTACTTC.

V and J are TRBV9 and TRBJ2-3, with 7 bases aligning to TRBD1. Germline CDR1 and CDR2: SGDLS and YYNGEE. V was pared by 0 bases and J by 3 bases, with 4 bases of the junction left unmatched. This CDR3 is 15 amino acids long. Here the CDR3 DNA reads TGTGCCAGCAGCGTAGTGAGGACAGGAACAGATACGCAGTATTTT. Its translation is CASSVVRTGTDTQYF.

The chain links TRBV6-5 to TRBJ1-5; D unresolved. CDR1 is MNHEY and CDR2 is SVGAGI in the germline V gene. This CDR3 has 13 residues. Trimming pared 6 bases from V and 0 bases from J, leaving 6 bases between. In DNA, the CDR3 is TGTGCCAGCAGGCGAAATAGCAATCAGCCCCAGCATTTT. It yields the protein CASRRNSNQPQHF.

The V call is TRBV9, the J call TRBJ1-1; 8 bases fit TRBD1. This CDR3 is built from 17 residues. J was trimmed by 5 bases and V by 2 bases; bases with no gene match: 14. Per germline, CDR1 SGDLS and CDR2 YYNGEE. This chain's CDR3 is CASSVVDRAVRGTEAFF. CDR3 bases: TGTGCCAGCAGCGTTGTGGACAGGGCGGTCCGAGGGACTGAAGCTTTCTTT.

This clone has just a few counts. This sample includes further DNA sequences coding for the same CDR3. The J gene is TRBJ2-7, the V gene TRBV10-3; TRBD1 might be the D (5 bases). Germline CDR1 is ENHRY and CDR2 is SYGVKD. Trimming shortened V by 6 bases and J by 0 bases, and 6 bases separated the two germline ends. CDR3 size: 12 residues. CDR3 sequence (DNA): TGTGCCATCAGCGACAGCTCCTACGAGCAGTACTTC. As protein: CAISDSSYEQYF.

This chain connects TRBV5-6 to TRBJ1-2; 10 positions agree with TRBD1. Germline V lookup: CDR1 SGHDT, CDR2 YYEEEE. The ends lost 4 bases at V and 3 bases at J; junction bases unmatched: 9. This CDR3 is 16 amino acids long. CDR3 sequence: CASSNTKTGGYYGYTF. CDR3 nucleotide sequence: TGTGCCAGCAGCAACACCAAGACAGGGGGCTACTATGGCTACACCTTC. Drawing the rest from reference TRBV5-6 and TRBJ1-2, the complete variable domain is DAGVTQSPTHLIKTRGQQVTLRCSPKSGHDTVSWYQQALGQGPQFIFQYYEEEERQRGNFPDRFSGHQFPNYSSELNVNALLLGDSALYLCASSNTKTGGYYGYTFGSGTRLTVV.

This chain links TRBV19 with TRBJ2-1, with TRBD2 matching 7 bases. Germline CDR1 and CDR2: LNHDA and SQIVND (reference sequence). J gave up 4 bases and V 10 bases, and 16 bases lay outside the gene matches. CDR3 size: 16 residues. CDR3 amino acids: CATAPASGTSYNEQFF. The CDR3 DNA sequence: TGTGCCACCGCCCCAGCGAGCGGGACGTCATACAATGAGCAGTTCTTC.

This chain links TRBV28 with TRBJ1-2; D gene uncertain. From germline, CDR1 is MDHEN and CDR2 SYDVKM. Deletions cut 3 bases from V and 5 bases from J, with 7 bases between. CDR3 length: 12 amino acids. The CDR3 sequence is CASSLEQYGYTF. DNA for the CDR3: TGTGCCAGCAGTTTGGAACAGTATGGCTACACCTTC.

V and J are TRBV6-5 and TRBJ2-5; D may be TRBD2 (6 bases). Per germline, CDR1 MNHEY and CDR2 SVGAGI. The V and J ends lost 4 bases and 3 bases respectively, with 15 bases between them. The CDR3 has 15 amino acids. DNA of the CDR3: TGTGCCAGCAGTTCGGCCGGGAGCGCGAAAGAGACCCAGTACTTC. It yields the protein CASSSAGSAKETQYF.

In this sample, this clone turned up a few times. The chain employs TRBV5-1 and TRBJ2-3, with a weak D call TRBD1 (6 bases). The V end was cut by 0 bases, the J end by 0 bases, with 11 bases between. The CDR3 is made up of 16 amino acids. Looked up from germline, CDR1 is SGHRS and CDR2 is YFSETQ. CDR3 in DNA: TGCGCCAGCAGCTTGGGGCAGGGGAGTAGCACAGATACGCAGTATTTT. Translated, it gives CASSLGQGSSTDTQYF.